This is a list of T cell receptor beta chains from one sample in a study of blood T cell repertoires in COVID-19. Measured with immunoSEQ multiplex PCR; TCRdb has only the in-frame clones, and not every one. The sample holds 200,000 or so clones, roughly 76% seen once. The specimen was peripheral blood. These TCRs come from an elderly woman with COVID-19, enrolled during active disease. The CDR3 runs from the conserved cysteine through the conserved F or W. A D gene is named only where the DNA matches it firmly. Expanded clones are given a class, and other clones once, few, many or no size at all.

size	D	V	J	DNA	CDR3
-	-	TRBV6-5	TRBJ1-6	TGTGCCAGCAGTTACGCCCCGGACATTTATAATTCACCCCTCCACTTT	CASSYAPDIYNSPLHF
few	-	TRBV4-3	TRBJ1-1	TGCGCCAGCAGCCAAGACTACGCAGGGCTAACTGAAGCTTTCTTT	CASSQDYAGLTEAFF
-	-	TRBV12-3/TRBV12-4	TRBJ1-5	TGTGGTGGAGTACCCAATCAGCCCCAGCATTTT	CGGVPNQPQHF
-	-	TRBV6-5	TRBJ1-2	TGTGCCAGCAGTAGACGGAGCTATGGCTACACCTTC	CASSRRSYGYTF
-	TRBD1	TRBV6-2/TRBV6-3	TRBJ1-5	TGTGCCAGCAGCCGCGGGACAGTTCGGGGCAATCAGCCCCAGCATTTT	CASSRGTVRGNQPQHF
-	TRBD1	TRBV11-2	TRBJ2-1	TGTGCCAGCAGCCAGAGCTCAGGGGGCAATGAGCAGTTCTTC	CASSQSSGGNEQFF
-	-	TRBV7-6	TRBJ2-1	TGTGCCAGCAGCTTACGGGACAACTCCTACAATGAGCAGTTCTTC	CASSLRDNSYNEQFF
-	TRBD1	TRBV5-1	TRBJ2-3	TGCGCCAGCAGCGCGACAGGGGGTGGCGATACGCAGTATTTT	CASSATGGGDTQYF
-	-	TRBV4-3	TRBJ1-1	TGCGCCAGCAGCCAAGATCTCTGGAGGGGGGGAACTGAAGCTTTCTTT	CASSQDLWRGGTEAFF
once	-	TRBV5-1	TRBJ1-2	TGCGCCAGCAGCCCGGCGGACAGACTCTATGGCTACACCTTC	CASSPADRLYGYTF
-	TRBD2	TRBV2	TRBJ2-2	TGTGCCAGCAGTACATTAGCGGGGGGGCAGGCCGGGGAGCTGTTTTTT	CASSTLAGGQAGELFF
-	TRBD1	TRBV19	TRBJ1-2	TGTGCCAGTAGTCCAGGACAGGGGTACTCTGGCTACACCTTC	CASSPGQGYSGYTF
few	-	TRBV21-1	TRBJ1-6	TGTGCCAGCAGCAAAGGCAGGAAAACGGTTGGGAATTCACCCCTCCACTTT	CASSKGRKTVGNSPLHF
-	-	TRBV5-1	TRBJ1-1	TGCGCCAGCAGCTTGAGTCGGGGGGGCACTGAAGCTTTCTTT	CASSLSRGGTEAFF
once	-	TRBV3-1/TRBV3-2	TRBJ1-2	TGTGCCAGCAGCCAGGGAGTGGTCTATGGCTACACCTTC	CASSQGVVYGYTF
-	TRBD2	TRBV28	TRBJ2-7	TGTGCCAGCAGTCCTTGGACTAGCGGGGCGTACGAGCAGTACTTC	CASSPWTSGAYEQYF
-	TRBD2	TRBV9	TRBJ2-7	TGTGCCAGCAGCGTGTCGCTAGCGGGAGGGAGGTACGAGCAGTACTTC	CASSVSLAGGRYEQYF
-	-	TRBV21-1	TRBJ1-3	TGTGCCAGCAGTCTGGGACAGGACTCTGGAAACACCATATATTTT	CASSLGQDSGNTIYF
-	TRBD1	TRBV11-3	TRBJ1-2	TGTGCCAGCAGCTTAGAGACAGGGAACTATGGCTACACCTTC	CASSLETGNYGYTF
-	TRBD2	TRBV24-1	TRBJ2-1	TGTGCCACCAGTGACAAGCGGGGGGGCCGGTTCTTC	CATSDKRGGRFF
-	TRBD2	TRBV7-2	TRBJ2-3	TGTGCCAGCAGCGTAAGCGGGATGCGTTCCGATACGCAGTATTTT	CASSVSGMRSDTQYF
few	TRBD2	TRBV2	TRBJ2-5	TGTGCCAGCAGTGAAGCGCTTACGGCTAGCGGGGGGGAGACCCAGTACTTC	CASSEALTASGGETQYF
few	-	TRBV4-2	TRBJ1-1	TGTGCCAGCAGCCATCAGGCAAACCCGAACACTGAAGCTTTCTTT	CASSHQANPNTEAFF
-	-	TRBV6-5	TRBJ2-7	TGTGCCAGCAGGGGGTCAGGGGACACCTACGAGCAGTACTTC	CASRGSGDTYEQYF
-	TRBD2	TRBV4-2	TRBJ2-1	TGTGCCAGCAGACCCGCGGGACTAGCGGGGAACAATGAGCAGTTCTTC	CASRPAGLAGNNEQFF
-	TRBD1	TRBV2	TRBJ2-7	TGTGCCAGCAGTCGCTCCGGGACAGGGGGATACGAGCAGTACTTC	CASSRSGTGGYEQYF
-	-	TRBV12-3/TRBV12-4	TRBJ1-6	TGTGCCAGCAGTTCCAAACAAAATTCACCCCTCCACTTT	CASSSKQNSPLHF
-	TRBD2	TRBV27	TRBJ2-3	TGTGCCAGCAGTTTCCAGCTAGCGGGAGGCACAGATACGCAGTATTTT	CASSFQLAGGTDTQYF
-	-	TRBV19	TRBJ2-3	TGTGCCAGTAGTATTCAGGGCATGGGGCCAGATACGCAGTATTTT	CASSIQGMGPDTQYF
few	TRBD2	TRBV6-5	TRBJ2-2	TGTGCCAGCAGTTACTCGCTAGCGGGGCACACCGGGGAGCTGTTTTTT	CASSYSLAGHTGELFF
-	TRBD1	TRBV6-1	TRBJ1-1	TGTGCCAGCAGTGGCTACAGGGGGCTTACGAACACTGAAGCTTTCTTT	CASSGYRGLTNTEAFF
-	TRBD2	TRBV2	TRBJ2-2	TGTGCCAGCAGTGAAGGGACTAGCGGGCCCACCGGGGAGCTGTTTTTT	CASSEGTSGPTGELFF
-	-	TRBV28	TRBJ1-2	TGTGCCAGCAGTCCCCCTCGGGGGGCTGGTAACTATGGCTACACCTTC	CASSPPRGAGNYGYTF
-	-	TRBV6-5	TRBJ1-5	TGTGCCAGCAGTTCCGGGGGCGGGGGGAATCAGCCCCAGCATTTT	CASSSGGGGNQPQHF
-	TRBD1	TRBV9	TRBJ2-1	TGTGCCAGCAGCGTAGCAGGGGGCAGTAAGGGTGAGCAGTTCTTC	CASSVAGGSKGEQFF
-	-	TRBV27	TRBJ2-7	TGTGCCAGCAGTTTACTTCCGGGTTACGAGCAGTACTTC	CASSLLPGYEQYF
once	-	TRBV5-1	TRBJ2-1	TGCGCCAGCAGCGGGGAGGGGGGTGAGCAGTTCTTC	CASSGEGGEQFF
-	TRBD2	TRBV5-6	TRBJ2-1	TGTGCCAGCAGCCTCGGACTAGCGGGAGATGAGCAGTTCTTC	CASSLGLAGDEQFF
-	-	TRBV24-1	TRBJ2-3	TGTGCCACCAGTGATTTCCCGCTCGAGGCTCAGCAGTATTTT	CATSDFPLEAQQYF
-	TRBD1	TRBV10-1	TRBJ2-2	TGCGCCAGCAAGCCCGGGACAGACTTAAAGTCGAACACCGGGGAGCTGTTTTTT	CASKPGTDLKSNTGELFF
-	TRBD1	TRBV11-3	TRBJ2-4	TGTGCCAGCAGCCCTCCAGGGACAGAAAACATTCAGTACTTC	CASSPPGTENIQYF
-	TRBD1	TRBV7-2	TRBJ2-1	TGTGCCAGCAGCCTAACGGACAGGAGCGCTTACAATGAGCAGTTCTTC	CASSLTDRSAYNEQFF
-	-	TRBV18	TRBJ1-2	TGTGCCAGCTCAGAGGGTGGTGACTATGGCTACACCTTC	CASSEGGDYGYTF
-	TRBD1	TRBV28	TRBJ2-5	TGTGCCAGCAGTCCGCGACAGGGGAATTCGGACTTC	CASSPRQGNSDF
-	-	TRBV3-1/TRBV3-2	TRBJ2-5	TGTGCCAGCAGCCAAGATCGGAGGTTGGTAGAGACCCAGTACTTC	CASSQDRRLVETQYF
-	TRBD2	TRBV6-2/TRBV6-3	TRBJ2-1	TGTGCCAGCAGTCCCCTAGCGGGGGGCCGGAATGAGCAGTTCTTC	CASSPLAGGRNEQFF
-	TRBD2	TRBV18	TRBJ2-7	TGTGCCAGCTCACCAGTGACTAGCGGAGGATCTTACGAGCAGTACTTC	CASSPVTSGGSYEQYF
-	TRBD1	TRBV5-4	TRBJ2-6	TGTGCCAGCAGCTTGTCTGCCTGGGACAGGGGTGGCTCTGGGGCCAACGTCCTGACTTTC	CASSLSAWDRGGSGANVLTF
-	TRBD2	TRBV7-2	TRBJ2-7	TGTGCCAGCAGCTCCCGGACTAGCTACGAGCAGTACTTC	CASSSRTSYEQYF
-	TRBD1	TRBV7-2	TRBJ1-2	TGTGCCAGCAGCTTAGTCACAGGGGGAGGGGGCTACACCTTC	CASSLVTGGGGYTF
-	-	TRBV7-9	TRBJ2-2	TGTGCCAGCAGCTTCCGCAACAACGGGGAGCTGTTTTTT	CASSFRNNGELFF
few	-	TRBV9	TRBJ2-1	TGTGCCAGCAGCGTATATAACGGGAGAGCCTACAATGAGCAGTTCTTC	CASSVYNGRAYNEQFF
once	TRBD1	TRBV29-1	TRBJ1-5	TGCAGCGTTGGACAGGGGTACAATCAGCCCCAGCATTTT	CSVGQGYNQPQHF
-	-	TRBV27	TRBJ2-3	TGTGCCAGCAGTTTATCCGGGGGACGCACAGATACGCAGTATTTT	CASSLSGGRTDTQYF
-	TRBD2	TRBV7-9	TRBJ2-5	TGTGCCAGCAGCTTGATTGCGGGAGAGGGGGAGACCCAGTACTTC	CASSLIAGEGETQYF
-	-	TRBV5-5	TRBJ2-7	TGTGCCAGCAGCTTGGGGGGGAACCCGGGACAAGGCCGGAGCTCCTACGAGCAGTACTTC	CASSLGGNPGQGRSSYEQYF
-	-	TRBV12-5	TRBJ2-1	TGTGCTAGTGGTGGGGGGTCTGAGCAGTTCTTC	CASGGGSEQFF
-	-	TRBV7-2	TRBJ1-6	TGTGCCAGCAGCTTAGCGGACAGAGCCAATTCACCCCTCCACTTT	CASSLADRANSPLHF
-	-	TRBV28	TRBJ1-5	TGTGCCAGCAGTGGACAGTTTCAGCCCCAGCATTTT	CASSGQFQPQHF